Following are 31 T cell receptor beta chains from one sample sequenced in a study of long-term antiretroviral therapy in people with HIV. They ran version v3.0 of the immunoSEQ assay at survey level. TCRdb's table, derived via immunoSEQ multiplex PCR, lists solely in-frame clones and lacks some. The table lists around 25,000 clones, about 87% of them singletons. The material was unsorted PBMCs, obtained 1.8 years before starting antiretroviral therapy. These receptors originate from a man aged 50 to 59 with HIV.

This chain uses TRBV25-1 with TRBJ1-2; 7 bases match TRBD1. V lost 0 bases, J lost 6 bases, and 1 base stayed unmatched. Germline assignment: CDR1 MGHDK and CDR2 SYGVNS. The CDR3 is 13 residues long. The DNA of the CDR3 is TGTGCCAGCAGTGAATACGGGACAGATGGCTACACCTTC. It translates to CASSEYGTDGYTF.

The chain employs TRBV2 and TRBJ2-3; 7 bases line up with TRBD2. CDR1 is SNHLY, CDR2 FYNNEI, per germline. The junction had 14 bases not matched to a gene; V was cut back by 9 bases and J by 5 bases. The length of the CDR3 is 15 residues. In DNA, the CDR3 is TGTGCCAGAAGTTCGAAGCGGGATGGGGGAGATACGCAGTATTTT. Its protein is CARSSKRDGGDTQYF.

This chain joins TRBV11-2 and TRBJ2-7; D not certain. The CDR3 spans 15 residues. Trimming took off 1 base at V and 1 base at J, with 11 bases between the two ends. Per the germline V gene, CDR1 is SGHAT and CDR2 is FQNNGV. CDR3 sequence reads: CASSLVIGGSYEQYF. For the CDR3, the DNA is TGTGCCAGCAGCTTAGTTATAGGTGGGTCCTACGAGCAGTACTTC. The full variable domain, completed using reference TRBV11-2 and TRBJ2-7, is EAGVAQSPRYKIIEKRQSVAFWCNPISGHATLYWYQQILGQGPKLLIQFQNNGVVDDSQLPKDRFSAERLKGVDSTLKIQPAKLEDSAVYLCASSLVIGGSYEQYFGPGTRLTVT.

This clone occurred once. V usage is TRBV5-6 and J usage is TRBJ2-1; 9 bases match TRBD2. V gave up 3 bases and J gave up 2 bases; unmatched junction bases: 12. The germline V gene has CDR1 SGHDT and CDR2 YYEEEE. The CDR3 spans 18 residues. The CDR3 DNA reads TGTGCCAGCAGCTCCCTGCGGGAGGGCCAGGTAACCTACAATGAGCAGTTCTTC. Translated, it gives CASSSLREGQVTYNEQFF.

The V call is TRBV6-5, the J call TRBJ2-7; the D is unclear. The CDR3 length is 14 residues. Germline-derived CDR1 and CDR2 are MNHEY and SVGAGI. The V end was cut by 7 bases, the J end by 0 bases, with 13 bases between. CDR3 region: CASKVTGFSYEQYF. In nucleotides, the CDR3 is TGTGCCAGCAAAGTCACTGGATTCTCCTACGAGCAGTACTTC.

The gene calls are TRBV7-2 and TRBJ2-3, with TRBD2 identical over 7 bases. With V trimmed by 2 bases and J by 4 bases, 0 bases remained unmatched. The germline CDR1 and CDR2 sequences are SGHTA and FQGNSA. This CDR3 has 13 residues. The DNA for the CDR3 is TGTGCCAGCAGCTTAACTAGCGCAGATACGCAGTATTTT. Encoded protein: CASSLTSADTQYF.

The genes are TRBV27 and TRBJ1-2; 11 bases map to TRBD1. The CDR3 sequence is 14 residues long. With 6 bases clipped from V and 9 bases from J, the junction kept 9 bases outside the gene matches. The germline V gene has CDR1 MNHEY and CDR2 SMNVEV (reference sequence). CDR3: CASSYGQGAPSYTF. The CDR3 DNA reads as TGTGCCAGCAGCTATGGACAGGGGGCGCCGAGCTACACCTTC.

The rearrangement links TRBV7-3 to TRBJ2-1; TRBD2 matches at 8 bases. Per germline, CDR1 SGHTA and CDR2 FQGTGA. This CDR3 contains 15 residues. V dropped 3 bases and J dropped 3; count of bases not matched to a gene: 4. CDR3 protein: CASSFSGGVYNEQFF. The CDR3 DNA is TGTGCCAGCAGCTTTTCGGGAGGGGTCTACAATGAGCAGTTCTTC.

This clone has a single count. This chain uses TRBV5-4 with TRBJ2-3; the D is unclear. Germline loops: CDR1 SGHNT, CDR2 YYREEE (reference sequence). There are 14 residues in the CDR3. Trimming pared 2 bases from V and 0 bases from J, leaving 7 bases between. This chain's CDR3 is CASSFLLSTDTQYF. CDR3 DNA: TGTGCCAGCAGCTTCTTACTGAGCACAGATACGCAGTATTTT.

V usage is TRBV9 and J usage is TRBJ1-2; 7 bases agree with TRBD1. V was clipped by 3 bases and J by 4 bases; unmatched bases: 9. This CDR3 comprises 15 residues. The germline V gene has CDR1 SGDLS and CDR2 YYNGEE. The CDR3 is CASSAGTASSYGYTF. The CDR3 DNA is TGTGCCAGCAGCGCTGGGACAGCTAGCTCCTATGGCTACACCTTC.

The J gene is TRBJ1-3, the V gene TRBV18; the D gene is possibly TRBD1 (5 bases). The V end was cut by 4 bases, the J end by 0 bases, with 19 bases between. This CDR3 spans 18 amino acids. Germline CDR1 reads KGHSH; CDR2 reads LQKENI. The CDR3 nucleotides read TGTGCCAGCTCACTTCTATCGTCCGTGGGGACCTCTGGAAACACCATATATTTT. It translates to CASSLLSSVGTSGNTIYF.

The chain is built from TRBV5-1 and TRBJ1-6; D call uncertain. Trimming removed 4 bases from V and 6 bases from J, with 14 bases in between. The CDR3 length is 15 residues. Germline V CDR1 and CDR2: SGHRS, YFSETQ. The CDR3 loop reads CASSQRWAGNSPLHF. In nucleotides, the CDR3 is TGCGCCAGCAGCCAAAGGTGGGCCGGTAATTCACCCCTCCACTTT.

J is TRBJ2-2 and V is TRBV11-3, with TRBD2 matching 15 bases. Germline V gene data show CDR1 as SGHNT and CDR2 as YENEEA. This CDR3 is 18 amino acids long. The V segment lost 5 bases and the J segment 3 bases; nucleotides outside the gene matches: 7. The CDR3 protein is CASSIGTSGRKYTGELFF. In DNA, the CDR3 is TGTGCCAGCAGCATAGGGACTAGCGGGAGGAAGTACACCGGGGAGCTGTTTTTT. The full variable domain, its missing parts supplied by reference TRBV11-3 and TRBJ2-2, is EAGVVQSPRYKIIEKKQPVAFWCNPISGHNTLYWYLQNLGQGPELLIRYENEEAVDDSQLPKDRFSAERLKGVDSTLKIQPAELGDSAVYLCASSIGTSGRKYTGELFFGEGSRLTVL.

V gene TRBV28 combines with J gene TRBJ1-2; unclear D gene. The germline V gene has CDR1 MDHEN and CDR2 SYDVKM. The CDR3 spans 11 residues. Trimming left V 5 bases short and J 6 bases short, with 7 bases between. The CDR3 loop is CASSTADGYTF. CDR3 nucleotide sequence: TGTGCCAGCAGTACAGCAGATGGCTACACCTTC.

The V and J genes are TRBV6-1 and TRBJ1-5; maybe TRBD1 (6 bases). Trimming left V 8 bases short and J 7 bases short, with 15 bases between. The CDR3 extends over 13 amino acids. The germline gives CDR1 MNHNS, CDR2 SASEGT. CDR3 coding DNA: TGTGCCAGCCGGAGCGACAGGCCCCAGCCCCAGCATTTT. Its protein is CASRSDRPQPQHF.

V and J are TRBV10-2 and TRBJ2-7; no firm D call. This CDR3 is 13 amino acids long. Looked up from germline, CDR1 is WSHSY and CDR2 is SAAADI. V gave up 6 bases and J gave up 0 bases, with 9 bases separating them. The CDR3 loop reads CASRGYISYEQYF. For the CDR3, the DNA is TGCGCCAGCAGGGGGTATATCTCCTACGAGCAGTACTTC.

This chain connects TRBV6-4 to TRBJ2-7; maybe TRBD2 (5 bases). V was shortened by 2 bases and J by 4 bases, with 24 bases between the two germline ends. CDR1 and CDR2 from the germline V gene are MRHNA and SNTAGT. The CDR3 loop spans 18 amino acids. As DNA, the CDR3 is TGTGCCAGCAGTGACCCCCTTCAGCACCGGGGAACATTGTACGAGCAGTACTTC. Its translation is CASSDPLQHRGTLYEQYF.

The V call is TRBV5-1, the J call TRBJ1-4; tentative D call: TRBD1 (6 bases). The CDR3 has 13 amino acids. Trimming took off 5 bases at V and 5 bases at J, with 10 bases between the two ends. Germline CDR1 reads SGHRS; CDR2 reads YFSETQ. The CDR3 bases are TGCGCCAGCAGTTGGACAGAAAATGAAAAACTGTTTTTT. It translates to CASSWTENEKLFF.

The V and J genes are TRBV5-6 and TRBJ1-5; D perhaps matches TRBD1 (5 bases). V was pared by 1 base and J by 5 bases, with 10 bases between. The CDR3 is 14 residues long. CDR1 SGHDT and CDR2 YYEEEE come from the germline V gene. The chain's CDR3 is CASSLIGEDQPQHF. CDR3 sequence (DNA): TGTGCCAGCAGCTTGATAGGGGAGGATCAGCCCCAGCATTTT.

The CDR3 nucleotides read TGCGCCAGCAGCTTGGACTTATCTGGAAACACCATATATTTT. Its translation is CASSLDLSGNTIYF. The chain links TRBV5-1 to TRBJ1-3; D unresolved. Looked up from germline, CDR1 is SGHRS and CDR2 is YFSETQ. The CDR3 length is 14 residues. V lost 0 bases and J lost 1, with 5 bases in between.

This clone appeared a single time. This rearrangement joins TRBV2 to TRBJ1-1, with 9 nucleotides matching TRBD1. J gave up 8 bases and V 8 bases, and 12 bases lay outside the gene matches. The CDR3 consists of 14 residues. CDR1 is SNHLY and CDR2 is FYNNEI in the germline V gene. CDR3 sequence reads: CASSATGGENEAFF. CDR3 nucleotides: TGTGCCAGCTCAGCGACAGGGGGGGAAAACGAAGCTTTCTTT. Variable domain in full (rest from reference TRBV2 and TRBJ1-1): EPEVTQTPSHQVTQMGQEVILRCVPISNHLYFYWYRQILGQKVEFLVSFYNNEISEKSEIFDDQFSVERPDGSNFTLKIRSTKLEDSAMYFCASSATGGENEAFFGQGTRLTVV.

V and J are TRBV10-3 and TRBJ1-5; possibly TRBD1 for D (6 bases). Germline V CDR1 and CDR2: ENHRY, SYGVKD. The V gene lost 4 bases and the J gene lost 6 bases, with 19 bases spanning the gap. CDR3 size: 16 residues. The DNA of the CDR3 is TGTGCCATCAGTGTATCCCAAACAGGGCTCGGTCAGCCCCAGCATTTT. This codes for CAISVSQTGLGQPQHF.

A few counts support this clone. J is TRBJ1-5 and V is TRBV19, with 7 nucleotides matching TRBD1. After removal of 6 bases from V and 4 bases from J, the junction contained 9 bases not matched to a gene. The germline gives CDR1 LNHDA, CDR2 SQIVND (reference sequence). The CDR3 is 15 amino acids. CDR3 coding DNA: TGTGCCAGTAGCTCCGACAGGGTGAGGAATCAGCCCCAGCATTTT. Protein: CASSSDRVRNQPQHF. The variable domain in full, completed from reference TRBV19 and TRBJ1-5, reads DGGITQSPKYLFRKEGQNVTLSCEQNLNHDAMYWYRQDPGQGLRLIYYSQIVNDFQKGDIAEGYSVSREKKESFPLTVTSAQKNPTAFYLCASSSDRVRNQPQHFGDGTRLSIL.

Worth noting for this clone: Its ends do not fully match the called genes, so a read error is possible. This chain joins TRBV9 and TRBJ2-1, with 12 bases lining up with TRBD1. The CDR3 contains 17 residues. Germline V lookup: CDR1 SGDLS, CDR2 YYNGEE. For the CDR3, the DNA is TGTGCCAGCACCGTACTCCCGGGACAGGGGGCGCACAATGAGCAGTTCTTC. Protein product: CASTVLPGQGAHNEQFF.

The V call is TRBV29-1, the J call TRBJ1-2, with TRBD1 identical over 9 bases. Germline values: CDR1 SQVTM, CDR2 ANQGSEA. The CDR3 has 14 residues. Germline trimming cut 3 bases from V and 5 bases from J; bases unmatched to any gene: 7. This CDR3 reads CSVDRDRVSYGYTF. Here the CDR3 DNA reads TGCAGCGTTGATCGGGACAGGGTATCTTATGGCTACACCTTC.

The CDR3 loop reads CASTQSPGVSSYGYTF. In nucleotides, the CDR3 is TGTGCCAGCACCCAAAGTCCCGGGGTTTCCTCCTATGGCTACACCTTC. This chain connects TRBV7-2 to TRBJ1-2; unclear D gene. The ends were cut back, 7 bases at V and 4 bases at J, with 22 bases in the middle. The CDR3 is 16 residues long. CDR1 SGHTA and CDR2 FQGNSA come from the germline V gene.

The CDR3 reads CASSPRGSLFSYEQYF. The CDR3 DNA reads as TGTGCCAGCTCCCCCCGAGGTAGCTTGTTCTCCTACGAGCAGTACTTC. The rearrangement uses TRBV18 and TRBJ2-7; D not certain. V shed 6 bases and J shed 0 bases, with 18 bases lying between them. Germline values: CDR1 KGHSH, CDR2 LQKENI. The CDR3 is made up of 16 amino acids.

This clone was observed a single time. The chain combines TRBV18 with TRBJ1-3; a possible D gene is TRBD1 (5 bases). The CDR3 runs 14 residues. Germline assignment: CDR1 KGHSH and CDR2 LQKENI. The germline V and J ends were trimmed by 8 bases and 0 bases, with 11 bases remaining between them. The CDR3 DNA reads as TGTGCCAGCCGAGATAGGGGCTCTGGAAACACCATATATTTT. As protein: CASRDRGSGNTIYF.

This rearrangement joins TRBV10-3 to TRBJ1-1, with D possibly being TRBD1 (5 bases). Trimming stripped 1 base from V and 1 base from J, with 10 bases between. The CDR3 covers 15 residues. The germline V gene has CDR1 ENHRY and CDR2 SYGVKD. The CDR3: CAISEYGRENTEAFF. The CDR3 region has the DNA TGTGCCATCAGTGAGTATGGCAGGGAGAACACTGAAGCTTTCTTT.

Only a few counts were recorded for this clone. This chain connects TRBV19 to TRBJ1-6; 7 bases are shared with TRBD1. This CDR3 has 14 amino acids. CDR1 LNHDA and CDR2 SQIVND come from the germline V gene (reference sequence). V was clipped by 5 bases and J by 5 bases; unmatched bases: 3. CDR3 in DNA: TGTGCCAGTAGTTCGACAGGGAATAATTCACCCCTCCACTTT. This codes for CASSSTGNNSPLHF.

The rearrangement links TRBV13 to TRBJ1-4; 10 nucleotides match TRBD1. This CDR3 spans 15 amino acids. CDR1 PRHDT and CDR2 FYEKMQ come from the germline V gene (reference sequence). V was pared by 5 bases and J by 3 bases, with 3 bases of the junction left unmatched. The CDR3 region has the DNA TGTGCCAGCAGCGGGACAGGGGCAGCTAATGAAAAACTGTTTTTT. Amino acid sequence: CASSGTGAANEKLFF.